This T cell receptor beta chain was captured by sequencing in a study of cytomegalovirus exposure and HLA in healthy donors. General study points: Some TCR beta chains (roughly 150 of them) were listed as cytomegalovirus-associated. CMV antigen specificity of three CMV-associated chains was confirmed in vitro.

As for this clone: Its antigen is undetermined.

The protocol was immunoSEQ multiplex PCR, while the TCRdb copy is restricted to in-frame clones and leaves out a portion. This sample has 130,000 to 150,000 clones, with more than 80% found just once. The CDR3 consists of 16 residues. J lost 1 base, V lost 5 bases, and 10 bases had no gene match. The germline CDR1 and CDR2 sequences are MNHEY and SMNVEV (reference sequence). The chain recombines TRBV27 with TRBJ2-7; 8 positions match TRBD2. The sequenced sample consisted of PBMCs. The receptor was isolated from a woman aged 30 to 39 in good health and CMV-seropositive. CDR3 bases: TGTGCCAGCAGTCCCCACCCTAGCGGGTGGTCCTACGAGCAGTACTTC. This translates into CASSPHPSGWSYEQYF.